The entry below describes one T cell receptor (beta chain). Antigen specificity is unknown. Germline CDR1 SGDLS, CDR2 YYNGEE. The CDR3 loop spans 15 amino acids. Trimming took off 0 bases at V and 2 bases at J, with 10 bases between the two ends. The data belong to a study of STAT5B mutations in CD4+ large granular lymphocyte leukemia. As for the study in general: The CDR3 'QG' motif was associated with a particular HLA allele among healthy donors.

Study results and limitations: 8/27 top patient clones versus 2/35 control clones were TRBV06-family. The CD4+ versus CD8+ T-LGLL clonality difference may reflect limited sample size.

Authors' analysis steps: A productive frequency of 2.59 x 10-5 was the lowest detectable. Clones were sequenced by immunoSEQ multiplex PCR, and TCRdb holds only the in-frame ones, with some missing. D and trimming were read from the DNA, whereas the V and J calls and clone size are those reported in that table. The sample contains approximately 36,000 clones, over 70% of which appear only once. Material for sequencing was CD4+ T cells from blood buffy coats. The source is a human donor in good health. The chain joins TRBV9 to TRBJ2-3; D may be TRBD2 (6 bases). CDR3 DNA: TGTGCCAGCAGCGTAGGGGCGGGGCCCACAGATACGCAGTATTTT. This gives the protein CASSVGAGPTDTQYF.